This T cell receptor beta chain emerged from a study of neurological immune-mediated disorders. Study-wide points: Patients with HTLV-1-associated myelopathy had the highest level of TCR clonal expansion, whereas patients with multiple sclerosis had the lowest level, falling beneath the level found in healthy controls. Across subjects, expanded clones had no CDR3 amino acid sequences in common, pointing to private repertoires in all groups.

The cDNA was synthesized by means of template-switch 5'RACE, which was carried out with 10-nucleotide random UMIs. Every sequencing run produced over 160 million TCR-beta sequences, and the sequences from any one run covered 15-18 subjects. One entry per CDR3 protein results from TCRdb running MiXCR on the 5' RACE reads. The data contain some 77,000 distinct CDR3 sequences, about 9% of them singletons. This clonotype was recorded many times. The antigen is unknown. The receptor comes from a man in his forties or fifties in good health. Source material: PBMCs.

CDR3 sequence reads: CASSYWRGEQFF. The DNA for the CDR3 is TGTGCCAGCAGTTACTGGAGGGGTGAGCAGTTCTTC. The chain joins TRBV6-5 to TRBJ2-1; TRBD2 might be the D (6 bases). The CDR3 has 12 residues. Deletions cut 1 base from V and 9 bases from J, with 7 bases between. CDR1 and CDR2 from the germline V gene are MNHEY and SVGAGI.